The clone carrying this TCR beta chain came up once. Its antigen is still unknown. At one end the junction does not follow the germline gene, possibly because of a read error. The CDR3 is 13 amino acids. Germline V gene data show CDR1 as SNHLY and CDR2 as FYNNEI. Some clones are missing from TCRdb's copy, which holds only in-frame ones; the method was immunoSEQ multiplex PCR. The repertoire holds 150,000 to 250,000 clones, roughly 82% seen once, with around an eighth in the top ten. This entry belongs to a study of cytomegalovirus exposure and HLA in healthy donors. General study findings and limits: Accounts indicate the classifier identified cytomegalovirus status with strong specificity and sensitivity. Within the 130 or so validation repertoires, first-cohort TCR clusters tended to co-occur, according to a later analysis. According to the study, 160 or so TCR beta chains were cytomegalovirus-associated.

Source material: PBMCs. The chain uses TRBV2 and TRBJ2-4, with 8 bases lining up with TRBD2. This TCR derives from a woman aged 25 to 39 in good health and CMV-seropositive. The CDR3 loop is CTSSGGLGNIQYF. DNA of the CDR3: TGTACCAGCAGCGGGGGACTGGGAAACATTCAGTACTTC.